This TCR beta chain was identified in a study of T cell clones after liver transplantation. Study background: Until 12-24 months post-transplant, subjects got standard immunosuppression and no induction.

CDR1 MDHEN and CDR2 SYDVKM come from the germline V gene. This CDR3 is 15 amino acids long. Between the trimmed V and J ends, which lost 7 bases and 4 bases, there was a span of 19 bases. Sequencing used immunoSEQ multiplex PCR; TCRdb keeps in-frame clones, though not all of them. The data show 20,000 or so clones, 93% seen once. Sequenced material: CD8+ T cells from blood, taken approximately 25 months after liver transplant. The clonotype comes from a human patient who received a liver transplant. Some T cells may originate from the graft donor. This sequence joins TRBV28 and TRBJ1-2; the D gene is possibly TRBD1 (5 bases). The CDR3 nucleotides read TGTGCCAGCACACCGAGAGACAGAAGACCCTATGGCTACACCTTC. It specifies CASTPRDRRPYGYTF.